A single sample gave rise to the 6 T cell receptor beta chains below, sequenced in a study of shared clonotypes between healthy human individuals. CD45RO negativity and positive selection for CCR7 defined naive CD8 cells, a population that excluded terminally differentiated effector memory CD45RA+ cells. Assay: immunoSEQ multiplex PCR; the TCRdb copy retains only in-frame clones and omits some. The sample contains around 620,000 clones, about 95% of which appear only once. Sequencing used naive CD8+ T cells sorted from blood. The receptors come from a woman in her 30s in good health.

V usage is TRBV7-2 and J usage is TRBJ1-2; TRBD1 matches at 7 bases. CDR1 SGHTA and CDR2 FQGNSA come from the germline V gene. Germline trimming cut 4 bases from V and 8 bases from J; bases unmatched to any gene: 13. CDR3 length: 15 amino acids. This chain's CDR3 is CASSSTPTGDDGYTF. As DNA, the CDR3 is TGTGCCAGCAGCTCAACACCTACAGGGGATGACGGCTACACCTTC.

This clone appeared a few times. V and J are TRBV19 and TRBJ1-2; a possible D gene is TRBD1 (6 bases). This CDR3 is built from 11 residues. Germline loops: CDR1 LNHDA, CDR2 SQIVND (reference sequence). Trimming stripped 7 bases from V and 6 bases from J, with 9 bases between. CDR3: CASTWTDGYTF. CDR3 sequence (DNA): TGTGCCAGTACTTGGACAGATGGCTACACCTTC. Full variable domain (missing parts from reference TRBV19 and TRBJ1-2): DGGITQSPKYLFRKEGQNVTLSCEQNLNHDAMYWYRQDPGQGLRLIYYSQIVNDFQKGDIAEGYSVSREKKESFPLTVTSAQKNPTAFYLCASTWTDGYTFGSGTRLTVV.

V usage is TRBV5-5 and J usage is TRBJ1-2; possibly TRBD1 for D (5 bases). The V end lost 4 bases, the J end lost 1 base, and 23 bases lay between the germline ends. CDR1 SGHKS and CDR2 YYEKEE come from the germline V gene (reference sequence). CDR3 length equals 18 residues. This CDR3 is CASSTNNPALDSNYGYTF. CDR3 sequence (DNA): TGTGCCAGCAGCACAAACAACCCCGCCTTAGACAGTAACTATGGCTACACCTTC.

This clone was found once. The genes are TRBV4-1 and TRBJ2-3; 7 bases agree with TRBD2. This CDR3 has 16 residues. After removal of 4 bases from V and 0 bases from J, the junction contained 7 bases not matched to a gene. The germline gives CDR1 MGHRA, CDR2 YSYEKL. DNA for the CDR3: TGCGCCAGCAGCCCGGGGGGAGCGGGCAGCACAGATACGCAGTATTTT. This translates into CASSPGGAGSTDTQYF.

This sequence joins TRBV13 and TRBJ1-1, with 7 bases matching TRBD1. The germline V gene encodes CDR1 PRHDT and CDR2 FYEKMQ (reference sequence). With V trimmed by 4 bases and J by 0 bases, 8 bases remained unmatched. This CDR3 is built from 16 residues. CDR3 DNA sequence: TGTGCCAGCAGCTCGTTATCAGGGGGGATGAACACTGAAGCTTTCTTT. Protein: CASSSLSGGMNTEAFF.

CDR3 in DNA: TGCGCCAGCAGCTTGGGAGGGACCTATGGCTACACCTTC. Translated: CASSLGGTYGYTF. The chain uses TRBV5-1 and TRBJ1-2; the D gene is possibly TRBD1 (5 bases). The V and J ends lost 0 bases and 4 bases respectively, with 7 bases between them. This CDR3 region has 13 residues. Germline values: CDR1 SGHRS, CDR2 YFSETQ.